Sequencing of this T cell receptor beta chain was carried out in a study of blood T cell repertoires in COVID-19. Study overall: From T cells, B-cell-depleted T cells, or PBMCs came the material, which was cDNA or gDNA.

Profiling relied on immunoSEQ multiplex PCR, and the TCRdb table lists in-frame clones only, not all of them. The table lists hundreds of thousands of clones, about nine tenths of them singletons, with approximately 1.4% in the top ten. The CDR3 length is 17 residues. Germline V gives CDR1 SEHNR, CDR2 FQNEAQ (reference sequence). Trimming at V came to 9 bases and at J to 5 bases, leaving 15 bases not matched to a gene. This sequence was found in a woman in her 30s with active or convalescent COVID-19. The sequenced sample consisted of peripheral blood. This chain uses TRBV7-9 with TRBJ1-4; TRBD1 matches at 10 bases. This CDR3 reads CASSLSFPGQGNEKLFF. The CDR3 DNA is TGTGCCAGTTCCCTATCATTTCCGGGACAGGGGAATGAAAAACTGTTTTTT. Supplemented by reference TRBV7-9 and TRBJ1-4, the full variable domain reads DTGVSQNPRHKITKRGQNVTFRCDPISEHNRLYWYRQTLGQGPEFLTYFQNEAQLEKSRLLSDRFSAERPKGSFSTLEIQRTEQGDSAMYLCASSLSFPGQGNEKLFFGSGTQLSVL.